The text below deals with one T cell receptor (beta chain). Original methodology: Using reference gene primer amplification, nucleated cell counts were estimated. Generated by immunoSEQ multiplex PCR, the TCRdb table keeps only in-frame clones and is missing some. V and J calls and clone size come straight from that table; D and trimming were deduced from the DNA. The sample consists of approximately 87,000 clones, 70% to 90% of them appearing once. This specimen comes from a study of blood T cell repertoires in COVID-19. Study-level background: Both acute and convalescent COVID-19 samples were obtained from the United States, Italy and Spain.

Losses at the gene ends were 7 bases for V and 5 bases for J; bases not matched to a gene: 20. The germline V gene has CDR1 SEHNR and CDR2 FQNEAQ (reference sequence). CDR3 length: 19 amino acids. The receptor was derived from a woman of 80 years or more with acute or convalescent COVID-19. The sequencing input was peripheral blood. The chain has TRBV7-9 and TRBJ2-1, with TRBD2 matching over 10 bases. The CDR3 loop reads CASTGAYWLAGAGDNEQFF. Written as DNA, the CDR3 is TGTGCCAGCACCGGAGCTTATTGGCTAGCGGGGGCCGGGGACAATGAGCAGTTCTTC.